What follows describes a single TCR beta chain. Its antigen is still unknown. The data originate from a study of OX40 agonist ivuxolimab in advanced cancers. For the study at large: Ivuxolimab, an antibody that agonizes OX40 (CD134), was administered to the patients. Participants averaged approximately 60 years of age (range roughly 23 to 90) and were roughly 80% male. Study-wide results and limits: Low levels of normalized T-cell clonal expansion also appeared in some nonresponders. CD8+ T cells (on average) carried more expanded clones than CD4+ T cells.

The CDR3 sequence is 12 residues long. Trimming left V 3 bases short and J 8 bases short, with 10 bases between. Per the germline V gene, CDR1 is MNHNY and CDR2 is SVGAGI (reference sequence). Sequencing was performed with immunoSEQ multiplex PCR; in TCRdb, only in-frame clones are kept and a portion is missing. The sample records tens of thousands of clones, about 94% being singletons. The source was CD4+ or CD8+ T cells sorted from blood, collected in a trial of the OX40 agonist ivuxolimab. The receptor was isolated from an adult with an advanced solid tumor such as melanoma, head and neck, liver or kidney cancer. This sequence joins TRBV6-6 and TRBJ1-2; D unresolved. This CDR3 reads CASSYPSGGYTF. The CDR3 nucleotides are TGTGCCAGCAGTTATCCTTCGGGGGGCTACACCTTC.